A single sample is the source of the 2 T cell receptor beta chains below, sequenced in a study of blood T cell repertoires in COVID-19. Here immunoSEQ multiplex PCR was the method, and the copy in TCRdb shows in-frame clones only, minus some. The table lists fewer than 250,000 clones, roughly 85% of them singletons. The specimen sequenced was PBMCs or T cells enriched from blood (not recorded which). The receptor source for this set is a woman in her thirties or forties with acute COVID-19.

This clone was detected only once. The rearrangement uses TRBV19 and TRBJ2-1; 8 nucleotides agree with TRBD2. Germline loops: CDR1 LNHDA, CDR2 SQIVND (reference sequence). This CDR3 has 15 amino acids. V lost 4 bases to trimming and J lost 6 bases; unmatched junction nucleotides: 8. The CDR3: CASSNKRELSNEQFF. Written as DNA, the CDR3 is TGTGCCAGTAGTAACAAGCGGGAGTTAAGCAATGAGCAGTTCTTC.

This clone was seen a few times. V and J are TRBV28 and TRBJ1-2; TRBD1 matches at 7 bases. V lost 6 bases to trimming and J lost 5 bases; unmatched junction nucleotides: 6. CDR1 and CDR2 (germline): MDHEN, SYDVKM. This CDR3 is 13 amino acids long. In DNA, the CDR3 is TGTGCCAGCAGCTCAGGGGGAAGATATGGCTACACCTTC. Its protein is CASSSGGRYGYTF.